The 2 T cell receptor beta chains below all came from one sample that was sequenced in a study of human T cells and chemical hapten exposure. The time point was: pre-sensitization, week 0. This sample's treatment: therapeutic diphenylcyclopropenone sensitization with weekly scalp DPC. TCRdb re-called the RACE reads with MiXCR, one entry per CDR3 protein. The table shows tens of thousands of distinct CDR3 sequences, with 9.6% occurring only once. The source was whole blood, collected in connection with sensitization to the hapten diphenylcyclopropenone (DPC). These receptors were obtained from a woman aged 35 to 49 with alopecia areata. Some clones in this sample may be carry-over from other donors' samples.

At least ten counts were recorded for this clonotype. The junction departs from the called germline gene at one end, perhaps through a read error. The chain uses TRBV5-1 and TRBJ2-5; no clear D. Germline V gives CDR1 SGHRS, CDR2 YFSETQ. The CDR3 covers 16 residues. This CDR3 reads CASSLAATWAQGTQYF. The DNA for the CDR3 is TGCGCCAGCAGCTTGGCGGCCACATGGGCCCAAGGGACCCAGTACTTC.

This clonotype was seen repeatedly, ten times or more. This chain's CDR3 is CASSPSGYSPLHF. The CDR3 DNA sequence: TGTGCCAGCAGCCCCTCGGGGTATTCACCCCTCCACTTT. This chain connects TRBV6-2 or TRBV6-3 to TRBJ1-6; D call uncertain. Trimming pared 6 bases from V and 8 bases from J, leaving 11 bases between. Germline-derived CDR1 and CDR2 are MNHEY and SVGEGT. The CDR3 runs 13 residues.